This T cell receptor (beta chain) was recorded in a study of control samples from healthy donors and cancer patients. With V trimmed by 7 bases and J by 1 base, 8 bases remained unmatched. Per germline, CDR1 KGHDR and CDR2 SFDVKD. This CDR3 contains 15 residues. Method: immunoSEQ multiplex PCR; TCRdb's copy keeps in-frame clones and lacks some. The sample carries 75,000 to 80,000 clones, roughly 90% recorded once. The sample was PBMCs. The V and J genes are TRBV24-1 and TRBJ1-1; 7 nucleotides align to TRBD1. This sequence was found in a woman aged 45-60 years with colorectal cancer. CDR3 coding DNA: TGTGCCACCAGCGAAACCGGGACAGAGAACACTGAAGCTTTCTTT. Its protein is CATSETGTENTEAFF.